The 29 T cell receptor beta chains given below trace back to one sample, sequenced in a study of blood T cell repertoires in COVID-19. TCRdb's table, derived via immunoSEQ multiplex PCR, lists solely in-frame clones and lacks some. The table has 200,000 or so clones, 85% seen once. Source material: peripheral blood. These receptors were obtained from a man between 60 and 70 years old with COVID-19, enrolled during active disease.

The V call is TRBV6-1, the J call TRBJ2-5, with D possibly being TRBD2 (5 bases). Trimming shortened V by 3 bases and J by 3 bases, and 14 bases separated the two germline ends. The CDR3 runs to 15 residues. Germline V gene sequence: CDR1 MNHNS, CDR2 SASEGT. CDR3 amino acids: CASSDAARGKETQYF. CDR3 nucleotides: TGTGCCAGCAGTGATGCTGCTCGGGGAAAAGAGACCCAGTACTTC.

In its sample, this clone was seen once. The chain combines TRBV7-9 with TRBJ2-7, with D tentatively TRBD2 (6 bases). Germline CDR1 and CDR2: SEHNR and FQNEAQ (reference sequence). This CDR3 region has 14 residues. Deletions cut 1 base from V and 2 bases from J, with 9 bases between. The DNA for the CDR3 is TGTGCCAGCAGCTTAGGCGGGGTACCCTACGAGCAGTACTTC. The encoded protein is CASSLGGVPYEQYF. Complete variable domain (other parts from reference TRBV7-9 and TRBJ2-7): DTGVSQNPRHKITKRGQNVTFRCDPISEHNRLYWYRQTLGQGPEFLTYFQNEAQLEKSRLLSDRFSAERPKGSFSTLEIQRTEQGDSAMYLCASSLGGVPYEQYFGPGTRLTVT.

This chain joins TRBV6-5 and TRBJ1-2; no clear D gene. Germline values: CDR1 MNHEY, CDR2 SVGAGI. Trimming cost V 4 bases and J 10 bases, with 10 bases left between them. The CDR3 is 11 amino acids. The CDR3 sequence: CASSFAGIYTF. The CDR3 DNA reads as TGTGCCAGCAGTTTCGCCGGGATCTACACCTTC.

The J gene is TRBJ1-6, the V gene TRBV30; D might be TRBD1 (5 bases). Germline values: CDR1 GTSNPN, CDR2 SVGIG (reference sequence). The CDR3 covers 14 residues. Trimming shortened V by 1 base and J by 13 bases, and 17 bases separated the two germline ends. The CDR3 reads CAWSGGSGRIPLHF. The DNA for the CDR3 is TGTGCCTGGAGTGGTGGGTCAGGGAGGATCCCCCTCCACTTT.

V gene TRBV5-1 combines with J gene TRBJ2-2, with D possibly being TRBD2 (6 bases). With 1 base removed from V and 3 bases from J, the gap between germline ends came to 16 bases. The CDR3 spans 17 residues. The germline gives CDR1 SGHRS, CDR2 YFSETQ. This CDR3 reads CASSLSRAGRYTGELFF. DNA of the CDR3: TGCGCCAGCAGCTTGAGCAGGGCTGGGAGGTACACCGGGGAGCTGTTTTTT.

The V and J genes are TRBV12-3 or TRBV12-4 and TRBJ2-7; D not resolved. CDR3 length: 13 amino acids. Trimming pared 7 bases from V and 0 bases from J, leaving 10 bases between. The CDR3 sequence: CASTSTPSYEQYF. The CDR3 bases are TGTGCCAGCACTTCGACACCCTCCTACGAGCAGTACTTC.

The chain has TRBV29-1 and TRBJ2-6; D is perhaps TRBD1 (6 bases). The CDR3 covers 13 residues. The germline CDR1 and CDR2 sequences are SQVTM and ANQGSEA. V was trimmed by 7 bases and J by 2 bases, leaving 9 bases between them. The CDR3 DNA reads TGCAGCGGACAGGCCCCTGGGGCCAACGTCCTGACTTTC. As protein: CSGQAPGANVLTF.

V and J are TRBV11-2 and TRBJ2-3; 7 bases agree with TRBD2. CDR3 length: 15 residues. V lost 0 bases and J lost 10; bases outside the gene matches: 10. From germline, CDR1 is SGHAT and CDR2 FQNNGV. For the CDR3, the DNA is TGTGCCAGCAGCTTAGAAAGCGGGATGTTCGGGGCGCAGTATTTT. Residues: CASSLESGMFGAQYF. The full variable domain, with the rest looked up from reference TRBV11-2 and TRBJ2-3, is EAGVAQSPRYKIIEKRQSVAFWCNPISGHATLYWYQQILGQGPKLLIQFQNNGVVDDSQLPKDRFSAERLKGVDSTLKIQPAKLEDSAVYLCASSLESGMFGAQYFGPGTRLTVL.

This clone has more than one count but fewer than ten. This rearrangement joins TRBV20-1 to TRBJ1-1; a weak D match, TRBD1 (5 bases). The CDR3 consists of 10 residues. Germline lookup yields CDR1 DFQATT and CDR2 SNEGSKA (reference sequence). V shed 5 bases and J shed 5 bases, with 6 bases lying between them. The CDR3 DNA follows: TGCAGTGCTTACAGGACTGAAGCTTTCTTT. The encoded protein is CSAYRTEAFF.

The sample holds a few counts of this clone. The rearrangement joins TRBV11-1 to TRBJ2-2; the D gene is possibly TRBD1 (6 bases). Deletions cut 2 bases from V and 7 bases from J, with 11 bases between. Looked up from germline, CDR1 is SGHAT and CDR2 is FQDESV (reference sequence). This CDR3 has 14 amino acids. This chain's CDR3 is CASSLQGTGGELFF. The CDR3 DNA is TGTGCCAGCAGCTTACAGGGGACGGGCGGGGAGCTGTTTTTT.

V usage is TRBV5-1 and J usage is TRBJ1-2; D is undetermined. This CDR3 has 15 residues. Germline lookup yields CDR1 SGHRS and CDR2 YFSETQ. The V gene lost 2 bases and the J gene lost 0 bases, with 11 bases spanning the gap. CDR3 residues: CASSFSGNTNYGYTF. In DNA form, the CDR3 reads TGCGCCAGCAGCTTCTCGGGAAATACTAACTATGGCTACACCTTC.

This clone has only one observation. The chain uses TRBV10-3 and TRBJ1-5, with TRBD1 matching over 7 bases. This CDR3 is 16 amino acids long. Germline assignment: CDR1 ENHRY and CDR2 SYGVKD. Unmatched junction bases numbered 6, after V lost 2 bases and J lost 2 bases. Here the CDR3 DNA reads TGTGCCATCAGTGAGGGACAGGTCAGAGGCAATCAGCCCCAGCATTTT. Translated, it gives CAISEGQVRGNQPQHF.

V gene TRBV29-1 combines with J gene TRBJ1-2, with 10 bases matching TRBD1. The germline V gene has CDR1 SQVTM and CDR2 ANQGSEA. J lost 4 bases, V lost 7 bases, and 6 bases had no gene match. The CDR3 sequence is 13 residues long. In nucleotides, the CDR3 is TGCAGCGCCGACAGGGGGCTGGGCTATGGCTACACCTTC. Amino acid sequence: CSADRGLGYGYTF.

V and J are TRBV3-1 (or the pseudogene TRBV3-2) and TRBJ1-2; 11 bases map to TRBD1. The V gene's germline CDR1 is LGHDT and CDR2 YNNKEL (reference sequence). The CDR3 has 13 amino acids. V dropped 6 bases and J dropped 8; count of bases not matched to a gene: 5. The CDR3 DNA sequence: TGTGCCAGCAGATCCGGGACAGGGGGGGGCTACACCTTC. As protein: CASRSGTGGGYTF.

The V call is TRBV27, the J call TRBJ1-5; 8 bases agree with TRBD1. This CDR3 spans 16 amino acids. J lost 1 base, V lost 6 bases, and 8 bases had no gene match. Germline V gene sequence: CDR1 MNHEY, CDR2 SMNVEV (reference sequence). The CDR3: CASSYTTGGSNQPQHF. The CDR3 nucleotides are TGTGCCAGCAGCTATACTACAGGGGGAAGCAATCAGCCCCAGCATTTT.

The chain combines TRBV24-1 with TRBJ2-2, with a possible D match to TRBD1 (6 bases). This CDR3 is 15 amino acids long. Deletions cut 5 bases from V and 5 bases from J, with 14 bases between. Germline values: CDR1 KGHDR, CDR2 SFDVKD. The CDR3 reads CATSVTGLETGELFF. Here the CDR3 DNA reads TGTGCCACCAGTGTGACAGGACTCGAAACCGGGGAGCTGTTTTTT.

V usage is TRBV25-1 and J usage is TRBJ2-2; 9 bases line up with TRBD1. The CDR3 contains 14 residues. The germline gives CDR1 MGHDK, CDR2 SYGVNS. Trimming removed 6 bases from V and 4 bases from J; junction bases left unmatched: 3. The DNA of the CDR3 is TGTGCCAGCAGGGGACAGGGAGGCACCGGGGAGCTGTTTTTT. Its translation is CASRGQGGTGELFF. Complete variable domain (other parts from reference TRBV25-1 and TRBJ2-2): EADIYQTPRYLVIGTGKKITLECSQTMGHDKMYWYQQDPGMELHLIHYSYGVNSTEKGDLSSESTVSRIRTEHFPLTLESARPSHTSQYLCASRGQGGTGELFFGEGSRLTVL.

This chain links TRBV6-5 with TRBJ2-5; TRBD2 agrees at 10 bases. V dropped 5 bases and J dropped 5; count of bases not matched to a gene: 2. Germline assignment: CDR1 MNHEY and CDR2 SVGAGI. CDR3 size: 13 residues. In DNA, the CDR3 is TGTGCCAGCAGTCTAGCGGGAGTGGAGACCCAGTACTTC. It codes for CASSLAGVETQYF.

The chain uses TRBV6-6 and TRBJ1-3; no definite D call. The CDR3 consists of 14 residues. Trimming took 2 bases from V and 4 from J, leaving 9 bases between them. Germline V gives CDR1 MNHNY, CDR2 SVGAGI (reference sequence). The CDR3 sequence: CASSYPSGGNTIYF. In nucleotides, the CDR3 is TGTGCCAGCAGTTACCCCTCGGGAGGAAACACCATATATTTT.

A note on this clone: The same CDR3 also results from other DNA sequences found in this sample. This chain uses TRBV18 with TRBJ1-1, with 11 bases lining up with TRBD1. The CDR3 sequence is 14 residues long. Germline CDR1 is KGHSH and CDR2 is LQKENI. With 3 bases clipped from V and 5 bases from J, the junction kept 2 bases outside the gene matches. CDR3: CASSPGQGGTEAFF. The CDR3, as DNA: TGTGCCAGCTCACCGGGACAGGGGGGGACTGAAGCTTTCTTT.

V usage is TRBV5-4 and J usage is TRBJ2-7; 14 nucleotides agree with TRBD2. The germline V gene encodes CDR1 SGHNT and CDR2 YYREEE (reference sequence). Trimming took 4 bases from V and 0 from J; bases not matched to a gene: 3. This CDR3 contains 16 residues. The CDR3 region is CASSRTSGRSSYEQYF. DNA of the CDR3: TGTGCCAGCAGCCGGACTAGCGGGAGGAGCTCCTACGAGCAGTACTTC.

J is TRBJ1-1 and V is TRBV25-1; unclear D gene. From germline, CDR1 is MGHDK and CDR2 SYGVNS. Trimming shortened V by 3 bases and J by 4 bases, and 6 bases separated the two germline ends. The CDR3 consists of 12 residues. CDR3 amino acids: CASSDLFTEAFF. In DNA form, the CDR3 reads TGTGCCAGCAGTGATCTATTCACTGAAGCTTTCTTT. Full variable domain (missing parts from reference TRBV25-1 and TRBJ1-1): EADIYQTPRYLVIGTGKKITLECSQTMGHDKMYWYQQDPGMELHLIHYSYGVNSTEKGDLSSESTVSRIRTEHFPLTLESARPSHTSQYLCASSDLFTEAFFGQGTRLTVV.

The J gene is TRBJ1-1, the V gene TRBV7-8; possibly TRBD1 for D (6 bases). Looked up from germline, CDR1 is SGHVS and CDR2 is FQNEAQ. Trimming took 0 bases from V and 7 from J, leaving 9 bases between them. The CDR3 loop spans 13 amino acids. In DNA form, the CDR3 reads TGTGCCAGCAGCTTAGCCCTACAGGGTGAAGCTTTCTTT. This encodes CASSLALQGEAFF.

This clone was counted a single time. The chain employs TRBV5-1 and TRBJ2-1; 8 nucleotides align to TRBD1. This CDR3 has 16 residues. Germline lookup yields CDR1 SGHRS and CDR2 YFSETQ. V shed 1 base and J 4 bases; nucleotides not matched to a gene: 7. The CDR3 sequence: CASSLLAGGLYNEQFF. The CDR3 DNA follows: TGCGCCAGCAGCTTGCTCGCAGGGGGCTTATACAATGAGCAGTTCTTC.

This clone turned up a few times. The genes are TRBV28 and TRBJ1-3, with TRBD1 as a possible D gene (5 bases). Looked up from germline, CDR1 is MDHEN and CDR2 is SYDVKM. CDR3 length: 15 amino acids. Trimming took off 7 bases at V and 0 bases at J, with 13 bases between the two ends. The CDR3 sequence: CASTHRPASGNTIYF. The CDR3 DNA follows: TGTGCCAGCACACACAGGCCCGCCTCTGGAAACACCATATATTTT.

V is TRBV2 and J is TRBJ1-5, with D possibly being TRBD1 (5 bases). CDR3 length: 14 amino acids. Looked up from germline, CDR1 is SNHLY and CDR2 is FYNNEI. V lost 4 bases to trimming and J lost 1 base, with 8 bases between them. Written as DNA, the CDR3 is TGTGCCAGCAGTGGAGACAGAAGCAATCAGCCCCAGCATTTT. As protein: CASSGDRSNQPQHF.

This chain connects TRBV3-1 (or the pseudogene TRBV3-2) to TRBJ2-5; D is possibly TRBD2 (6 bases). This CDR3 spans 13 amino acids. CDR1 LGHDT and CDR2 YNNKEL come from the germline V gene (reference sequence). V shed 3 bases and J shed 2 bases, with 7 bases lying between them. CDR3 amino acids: CASSQGGQETQYF. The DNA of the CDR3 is TGTGCCAGCAGCCAGGGGGGTCAAGAGACCCAGTACTTC.

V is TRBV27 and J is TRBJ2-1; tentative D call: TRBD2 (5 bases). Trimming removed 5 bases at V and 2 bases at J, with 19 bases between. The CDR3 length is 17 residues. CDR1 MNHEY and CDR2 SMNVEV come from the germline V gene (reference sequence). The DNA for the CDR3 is TGTGCCAGCAGTCCCACCCAGGATAGCGTGACCTACAATGAGCAGTTCTTC. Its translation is CASSPTQDSVTYNEQFF.

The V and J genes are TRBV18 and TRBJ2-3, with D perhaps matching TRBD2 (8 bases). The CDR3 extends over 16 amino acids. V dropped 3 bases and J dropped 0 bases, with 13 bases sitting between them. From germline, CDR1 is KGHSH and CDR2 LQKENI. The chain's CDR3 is CASSPREGASTDTQYF. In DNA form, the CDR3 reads TGTGCCAGCTCACCTCGGGAGGGGGCAAGCACAGATACGCAGTATTTT.